The present T cell receptor (beta chain) was sequenced within a study of blood T cell repertoires in COVID-19. Study details: The United States, Italy and Spain supplied acute and convalescent COVID-19 samples.

This clone was seen just once. The assay was immunoSEQ multiplex PCR, and TCRdb's table has in-frame clones only and misses some. The sample yields over 130,000 clones, more than 65% seen once. V was shortened by 0 bases and J by 0 bases, with 14 bases between the two germline ends. The CDR3 covers 17 residues. CDR1 LGHDT and CDR2 YNNKEL come from the germline V gene (reference sequence). Sample: peripheral blood. This chain joins TRBV3-1 (or the pseudogene TRBV3-2) and TRBJ1-1; the D gene is possibly TRBD1 (5 bases). This TCR came from a human donor in a cohort sampled during active COVID-19. In nucleotides, the CDR3 is TGTGCCAGCAGCCAAGATAAAGGTCAGGGCATGAACACTGAAGCTTTCTTT. Translation gives CASSQDKGQGMNTEAFF.